One and the same sample provided the 29 T cell receptor beta chains below, sequenced in a study of T-cell memory formation after mild COVID-19. TCRdb re-analysed the 5' RACE reads in MiXCR, keeping a single row per CDR3 protein. The sample contains roughly 99,000 distinct CDR3 sequences, about an eighth of which appear only once. The source material was PBMCs or a T cell subset sorted from them (not recorded which). The source of these receptors is a young man who had mild COVID-19 (a few samples of this study predate the infection). Cell type and time point are not known.

This clonotype appeared many times. The chain employs TRBV7-9 and TRBJ2-3, with a tentative D call TRBD2 (6 bases). Germline V lookup: CDR1 SEHNR, CDR2 FQNEAQ (reference sequence). V was cut by 2 bases and J by 2 bases, with 14 bases left in between. This CDR3 is built from 16 residues. Written as DNA, the CDR3 is TGTGCCAGCAGCTTACGCGCGGGGCTAACCACAGATACGCAGTATTTT. The encoded protein is CASSLRAGLTTDTQYF.

This clonotype was detected a few times. The chain employs TRBV5-6 and TRBJ2-7; D gene uncertain. V dropped 9 bases and J dropped 2 bases, with 15 bases sitting between them. The CDR3 contains 13 residues. From germline, CDR1 is SGHDT and CDR2 YYEEEE. CDR3 coding DNA: TGTGCCACCAGTCGGCAGGTACCCTACGAGCAGTACTTC. It is translated as CATSRQVPYEQYF.

This clonotype was seen many times. The chain employs TRBV12-3 or TRBV12-4 and TRBJ2-1; D tentatively reads TRBD1 or TRBD2 (5 bases each). The CDR3 has 16 amino acids. With 9 bases removed from V and 5 bases from J, the gap between germline ends came to 23 bases. The DNA of the CDR3 is TGTGCCAGTTCGGCCCCAGTGGGGGTGGTGAACAATGAGCAGTTCTTC. It is translated as CASSAPVGVVNNEQFF.

The V gene is TRBV4-3, the J gene TRBJ1-1, with no clear D. Germline-derived CDR1 and CDR2 are LGHNA and YSLEER. V lost 3 bases to trimming and J lost 0 bases, with 11 bases between them. The CDR3 sequence is 15 residues long. The CDR3 protein is CASSHGLGLNTEAFF. The DNA for the CDR3 is TGCGCCAGCAGCCATGGTTTAGGGTTGAACACTGAAGCTTTCTTT.

This clonotype was seen a few times. The rearrangement uses TRBV3-1 and TRBJ2-5, with D uncertain. Trimming cost V 0 bases and J 4 bases, with 21 bases left between them. The germline CDR1 and CDR2 sequences are LGHDT and YNNKEL (reference sequence). The CDR3 consists of 18 residues. The CDR3 loop reads CASSQEFEDWQVPETQYF. The CDR3 region has the DNA TGTGCCAGCAGCCAAGAATTTGAAGACTGGCAGGTTCCAGAGACCCAGTACTTC.

This clonotype appeared a few times. The J gene is TRBJ2-3, the V gene TRBV27; 8 nucleotides agree with TRBD1. This CDR3 is built from 13 residues. Germline-derived CDR1 and CDR2 are MNHEY and SMNVEV (reference sequence). Trimming cost V 6 bases and J 4 bases; bases outside gene matches: 3. The CDR3 sequence: CASRDRAPDTQYF. The CDR3 region has the DNA TGTGCCAGCAGGGACAGGGCGCCAGATACGCAGTATTTT.

This clonotype showed up just a few times. The gene calls are TRBV20-1 and TRBJ2-7; 10 bases are shared with TRBD2. Trimming at V came to 6 bases and at J to 2 bases, leaving 25 bases not matched to a gene. CDR1 is DFQATT and CDR2 is SNEGSKA in the germline V gene (reference sequence). This CDR3 is built from 20 residues. The CDR3 here is CSALRPPGSTSGAVPYEQYV. The CDR3 nucleotides read TGCAGTGCCCTACGCCCCCCAGGGAGTACTAGCGGGGCGGTCCCCTACGAGCAGTACGTC.

The chain has TRBV3-1 and TRBJ2-3; perhaps D is TRBD1 or TRBD2 (5 bases each). CDR3 size: 16 residues. The V gene lost 1 base and the J gene lost 6 bases, with 17 bases spanning the gap. Looked up from germline, CDR1 is LGHDT and CDR2 is YNNKEL (reference sequence). CDR3 protein: CASSQARLGDPDTQYF. CDR3 bases: TGTGCCAGCAGCCAAGCGAGGCTAGGGGACCCGGATACGCAGTATTTT.

J is TRBJ1-1 and V is TRBV6-2 or TRBV6-3; 8 bases map to TRBD1. This CDR3 spans 13 amino acids. Germline values: CDR1 MNHEY, CDR2 SVGEGT. With 8 bases clipped from V and 1 base from J, the junction kept 3 bases outside the gene matches. CDR3 sequence: CASDGQGNTEAFF. The CDR3 DNA reads TGTGCCAGCGACGGACAGGGGAACACTGAAGCTTTCTTT.

This chain links TRBV7-9 with TRBJ2-7; D may correspond to TRBD1 or TRBD2 (5 bases each). CDR1 and CDR2 from the germline V gene are SEHNR and FQNEAQ (reference sequence). V lost 8 bases and J lost 4, with 9 bases in between. The CDR3 consists of 11 residues. The DNA for the CDR3 is TGTGCCAGCCGGGGCGGTTACGAGCAGTACTTC. Amino acids: CASRGGYEQYF.

This clonotype was counted only a few times. V usage is TRBV6-5 and J usage is TRBJ1-6; D not certain. V was trimmed by 6 bases and J by 0 bases, leaving 9 bases between them. Germline values: CDR1 MNHEY, CDR2 SVGAGI. CDR3 length: 15 amino acids. The CDR3 bases are TGTGCCAGCAGGAAGAAAAGCTCCTATAATTCACCCCTCCACTTT. Its protein product is CASRKKSSYNSPLHF.

This chain links TRBV11-2 with TRBJ2-7, with TRBD2 as a possible D gene (5 bases). Germline CDR1 reads SGHAT; CDR2 reads FQNNGV. V dropped 1 base and J dropped 5 bases, with 12 bases sitting between them. CDR3 length equals 14 residues. Here the CDR3 reads CASSLVTGKDEQYF. CDR3 nucleotide sequence: TGTGCCAGCAGCTTAGTGACGGGGAAGGACGAGCAGTACTTC.

This clonotype was seen repeatedly, ten times or more. This chain uses TRBV4-1 with TRBJ2-1; 9 bases map to TRBD2. Trimming at V came to 1 base and at J to 7 bases, leaving 11 bases not matched to a gene. The germline CDR1 and CDR2 sequences are MGHRA and YSYEKL. The CDR3 length is 17 residues. Here the CDR3 DNA reads TGCGCCAGCAGCCAAGTGATCAGCGGGGGGCAGCATAATGAGCAGTTCTTC. Protein product: CASSQVISGGQHNEQFF.

This clonotype was counted between two and nine times. The chain employs TRBV19 and TRBJ2-3; perhaps D is TRBD1 or TRBD2 (6 bases each). The CDR3 runs to 18 residues. Germline V gives CDR1 LNHDA, CDR2 SQIVND (reference sequence). Trimming shortened V by 2 bases and J by 0 bases, and 18 bases separated the two germline ends. The CDR3 region has the DNA TGTGCCAGTAGTATATTCTGGGGGGCCGCGACTAGCACAGATACGCAGTATTTT. Translating it yields CASSIFWGAATSTDTQYF.

V is TRBV20-1 and J is TRBJ2-4, with TRBD2 as a possible D gene (6 bases). CDR1 is DFQATT and CDR2 is SNEGSKA in the germline V gene (reference sequence). V was clipped by 6 bases and J by 0 bases, with 18 bases between them. The CDR3 loop spans 16 amino acids. The CDR3 here is CSAHPLEGIAKNIQYF. CDR3 sequence (DNA): TGCAGTGCCCACCCACTGGAGGGGATAGCCAAAAACATTCAGTACTTC.

This clonotype appeared a single time. This rearrangement joins TRBV6-2 or TRBV6-3 to TRBJ2-7; D is unclear. This CDR3 contains 12 residues. CDR1 MNHEY and CDR2 SVGEGT come from the germline V gene. V was trimmed by 6 bases and J by 6 bases, leaving 12 bases between them. The CDR3 DNA is TGTGCCAGCAGCCGTCTATCAGGCGAGCAGTACGTC. It encodes CASSRLSGEQYV.

The V and J genes are TRBV23-1 and TRBJ1-5, with D tentatively TRBD1 (6 bases). TRBV23-1 falls under the ORF class, with uncertain function. Trimming took 6 bases from V and 4 from J, leaving 13 bases between them. This CDR3 contains 14 residues. CDR3: CASSPRGGNQPQHF. CDR3 DNA sequence: TGCGCCAGCAGCCCTAGAGGGGGAAATCAGCCCCAGCATTTT.

This clonotype was seen a few times. This chain uses TRBV4-3 with TRBJ2-1; D not certain. V lost 0 bases and J 3 bases, leaving 9 bases between the germline ends. The length of the CDR3 is 15 residues. CDR1 and CDR2 from the germline V gene are LGHNA and YSLEER. CDR3 loop: CASSQDGRLYNEQFF. CDR3 coding DNA: TGCGCCAGCAGCCAAGACGGTCGACTCTACAATGAGCAGTTCTTC.

J is TRBJ2-7 and V is TRBV12-3 or TRBV12-4; TRBD2 matches at 7 bases. V was pared by 6 bases and J by 2 bases, with 7 bases of the junction left unmatched. The CDR3 contains 14 residues. CDR3 sequence: CASRPTSIAYEQYF. The CDR3 DNA follows: TGTGCCAGCAGACCGACTAGCATCGCCTACGAGCAGTACTTC.

The chain recombines TRBV7-2 with TRBJ2-2; D is undetermined. Germline V gives CDR1 SGHTA, CDR2 FQGNSA. Trimming pared 1 base from V and 3 bases from J, leaving 6 bases between. The CDR3 is made up of 14 amino acids. CDR3 coding DNA: TGTGCCAGCAGCTTAGAACCCTACACCGGGGAGCTGTTTTTT. Protein: CASSLEPYTGELFF. Using reference TRBV7-2 and TRBJ2-2 for the parts outside the CDR3, the full variable domain is GAGVSQSPSNKVTEKGKDVELRCDPISGHTALYWYRQSLGQGLEFLIYFQGNSAPDKSGLPSDRFSAERTGGSVSTLTIQRTQQEDSAVYLCASSLEPYTGELFFGEGSRLTVL.

This clonotype has more than one count but fewer than ten. This chain uses TRBV28 with TRBJ1-6; the D is unclear. Germline V gene data show CDR1 as MDHEN and CDR2 as SYDVKM. The CDR3 has 18 residues. V lost 8 bases to trimming and J lost 9 bases, with 29 bases between them. The CDR3 coding sequence is TGTGCCAGCTTTCTGAACCCTGGGCACCCACTCGAGTCTTCACCCCTCCACTTT. Protein sequence: CASFLNPGHPLESSPLHF.

This clonotype showed up many times. The chain is built from TRBV4-1 and TRBJ1-3; D not resolved. Germline CDR1 is MGHRA and CDR2 is YSYEKL. The V gene lost 3 bases and the J gene lost 0 bases, with 9 bases spanning the gap. The CDR3 consists of 15 residues. CDR3 residues: CASSHRVFSGNTIYF. The DNA for the CDR3 is TGCGCCAGCAGCCACCGGGTCTTCTCTGGAAACACCATATATTTT.

V is TRBV14 and J is TRBJ2-5, with 7 positions matching TRBD1. Germline V lookup: CDR1 SGHDN, CDR2 FVKESK. J lost 2 bases, V lost 0 bases, and 12 bases had no gene match. CDR3 length: 18 residues. CDR3: CASSQEGFRTGAQETQYF. CDR3 DNA: TGTGCCAGCAGCCAAGAAGGTTTCCGAACAGGGGCGCAAGAGACCCAGTACTTC.

The CDR3: CTTAETSGGADTQYF. The CDR3 DNA follows: TGCACTACCGCCGAGACTAGCGGGGGGGCAGATACGCAGTATTTT. The J gene is TRBJ2-3, the V gene TRBV29-1, with 14 nucleotides matching TRBD2. CDR1 is SQVTM, CDR2 ANQGSEA, per germline. The CDR3 has 15 residues.

The table lists this clonotype with many counts. The V call is TRBV29-1, the J call TRBJ2-1; perhaps D is TRBD1 or TRBD2 (5 bases each). Germline-derived CDR1 and CDR2 are SQVTM and ANQGSEA. Trimming removed 2 bases at V and 5 bases at J, with 7 bases between. CDR3 length equals 12 residues. The CDR3 spells CSVERDDNEQFF. The CDR3 DNA sequence: TGCAGCGTTGAACGGGACGACAATGAGCAGTTCTTC.

This clonotype was seen only a few times. The chain combines TRBV6-5 with TRBJ1-6; D is perhaps TRBD1 (6 bases). The CDR3 extends over 15 amino acids. CDR1 is MNHEY and CDR2 is SVGAGI in the germline V gene. The V end was cut by 6 bases, the J end by 9 bases, with 18 bases between. The CDR3 DNA is TGTGCCAGCAGCCCCTCCGGGGGAGGGGGTTCACCCCTCCACTTT. Its translation: CASSPSGGGGSPLHF.

This clonotype has just a few counts. The V and J genes are TRBV2 and TRBJ2-7, with TRBD2 as a possible D gene (6 bases). The CDR3 runs to 12 residues. V gave up 5 bases and J gave up 3 bases, with 8 bases separating them. Germline lookup yields CDR1 SNHLY and CDR2 FYNNEI. The DNA for the CDR3 is TGTGCCAGCAGTCCGGGGGTCTACGAGCAGTACGTC. Translated, it gives CASSPGVYEQYV.

The sample holds a few counts of this clonotype. The chain has TRBV9 and TRBJ1-3; D gene unclear. This CDR3 comprises 15 residues. CDR1 and CDR2 from the germline V gene are SGDLS and YYNGEE. The V end lost 0 bases, the J end lost 7 bases, and 14 bases lay between the germline ends. CDR3 amino acids: CASSVAPPGENTIYF. CDR3 DNA sequence: TGTGCCAGCAGCGTAGCACCCCCGGGTGAGAACACCATATATTTT.

This clonotype was seen ten or more times. This chain links TRBV5-1 with TRBJ1-1; 10 bases are shared with TRBD1. This CDR3 has 17 residues. Germline V gene sequence: CDR1 SGHRS, CDR2 YFSETQ. Trimming at V came to 0 bases and at J to 2 bases, leaving 7 bases not matched to a gene. CDR3 DNA sequence: TGCGCCAGCAGCTTGGCCACTCTGACAGGGGGCAACACTGAAGCTTTCTTT. The encoded protein is CASSLATLTGGNTEAFF.